What follows is one TCR beta chain and its context. TCRdb's table, derived via immunoSEQ multiplex PCR, lists solely in-frame clones and lacks some. The sample includes some 13,000 clones, 65% to 75% of them seen just once. Germline values: CDR1 GTSNPN, CDR2 SVGIG (reference sequence). This CDR3 is 16 amino acids long. V lost 0 bases, J lost 2 bases, and 14 bases lay in between. These data belong to a study of tumor-infiltrating lymphocytes in localized non-small cell lung cancer. Study background: Patients included smokers and never-smokers with various histologies, some sampled after neoadjuvant chemotherapy.

Sequences were obtained from uninvolved lung tissue not adjacent to the tumor. This clonotype was sampled from a human donor with non-small cell lung cancer. The chain recombines TRBV30 with TRBJ2-1, with D perhaps matching TRBD2 (7 bases). In DNA form, the CDR3 reads TGTGCCTGGAGTGTAATAGGGCGGGGGCCCTACAATGAGCAGTTCTTC. Protein sequence: CAWSVIGRGPYNEQFF. The full variable domain, completed using reference TRBV30 and TRBJ2-1, is SQTIHQWPATLVQPVGSPLSLECTVEGTSNPNLYWYRQAAGRGLQLLFYSVGIGQISSEVPQNLSASRPQDRQFILSSKKLLLSDSGFYLCAWSVIGRGPYNEQFFGPGTRLTVL.